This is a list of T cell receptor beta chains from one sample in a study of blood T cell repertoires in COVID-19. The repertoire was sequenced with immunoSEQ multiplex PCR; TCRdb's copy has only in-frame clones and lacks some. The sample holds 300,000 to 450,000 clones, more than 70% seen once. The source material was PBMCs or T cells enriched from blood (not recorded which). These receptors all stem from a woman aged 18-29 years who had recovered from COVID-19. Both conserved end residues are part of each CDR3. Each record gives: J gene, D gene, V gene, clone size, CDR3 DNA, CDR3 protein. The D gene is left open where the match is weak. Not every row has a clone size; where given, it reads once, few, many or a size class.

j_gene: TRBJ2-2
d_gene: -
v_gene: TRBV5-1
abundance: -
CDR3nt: TGCGCCAGCAGCTTGGCCCCGTGGGGCGCGGACACCGGGGAGCTGTTTTTT
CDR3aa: CASSLAPWGADTGELFF

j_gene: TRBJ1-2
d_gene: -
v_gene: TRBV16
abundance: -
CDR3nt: TGTGCCAGCAGCCAACAGGCTAACTATGGCTACACCTTC
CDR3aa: CASSQQANYGYTF

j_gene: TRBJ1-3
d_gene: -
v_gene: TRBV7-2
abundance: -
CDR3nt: TGTGCCAGCAACCCAGACAGAGACAAAATGAACTCTGGAAACACCATATATTTT
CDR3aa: CASNPDRDKMNSGNTIYF

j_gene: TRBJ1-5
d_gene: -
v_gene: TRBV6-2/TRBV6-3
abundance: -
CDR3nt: TGTGCCAGCAGTTACGCAGGGTACAATCAGCCCCAGCATTTT
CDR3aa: CASSYAGYNQPQHF

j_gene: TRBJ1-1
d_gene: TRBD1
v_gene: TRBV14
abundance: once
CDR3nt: TGTGCCAGCAGCCAGACAGGGGTGAACATCACGGCTTTCTTT
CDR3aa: CASSQTGVNITAFF

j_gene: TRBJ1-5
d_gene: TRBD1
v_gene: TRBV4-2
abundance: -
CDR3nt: TGTGCCAGCAGCCGCAGGGAATTGGCAGGGGGCCGTCAGCCCCAGCATTTT
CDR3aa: CASSRRELAGGRQPQHF

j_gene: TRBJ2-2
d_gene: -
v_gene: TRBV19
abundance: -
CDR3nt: TGTGCCAGTGGCCTGGAGGGAAGGGGCGTGTGGGAGCTGTTTTTT
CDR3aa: CASGLEGRGVWELFF

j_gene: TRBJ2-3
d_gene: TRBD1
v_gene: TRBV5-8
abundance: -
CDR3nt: TGTGCCAGCAGCTTTACCGGGACAGCCGAGAGCACAGATACGCAGTATTTT
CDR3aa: CASSFTGTAESTDTQYF

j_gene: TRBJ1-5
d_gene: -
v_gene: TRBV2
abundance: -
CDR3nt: TGTGCCAGCAGCGAATCAGGGGACCGCAATCAGCCCCAGCATTTT
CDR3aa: CASSESGDRNQPQHF

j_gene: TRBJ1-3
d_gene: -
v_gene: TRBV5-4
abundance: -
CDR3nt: TGTGCCAGCAGCTTGGCGGGGGGAAGGGGCTCTGGAAACACCATATATTTT
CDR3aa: CASSLAGGRGSGNTIYF

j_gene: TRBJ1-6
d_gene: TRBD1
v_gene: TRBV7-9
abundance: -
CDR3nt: TGTGCCAGCAGCTTAACACAGGGGATTAATAATTCACCCCTCCACTTT
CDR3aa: CASSLTQGINNSPLHF

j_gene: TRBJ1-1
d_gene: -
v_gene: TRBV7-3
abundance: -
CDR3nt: TGTGCCAGCAGCCGGACACCGAACACTGAAGCTTTCTTT
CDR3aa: CASSRTPNTEAFF

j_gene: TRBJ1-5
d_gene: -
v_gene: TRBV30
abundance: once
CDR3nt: TGTGCCTGGAGTGTACTGGCGGGACAGCCCCAGCATTTT
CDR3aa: CAWSVLAGQPQHF

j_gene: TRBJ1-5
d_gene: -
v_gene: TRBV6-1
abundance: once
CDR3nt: TGTGCCAGCAGTGAAGCTAGCACCAGTAGGCAGCCCCAGCATTTT
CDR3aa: CASSEASTSRQPQHF

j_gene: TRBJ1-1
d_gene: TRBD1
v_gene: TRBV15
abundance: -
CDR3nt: TGTGCCACCAGCAGAGGAGGACAGGGAACCCATCGGAACACTGAAGCTTTCTTT
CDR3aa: CATSRGGQGTHRNTEAFF

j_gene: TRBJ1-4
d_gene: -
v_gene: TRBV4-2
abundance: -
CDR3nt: TGTGCCAGCAGCCAAGTGGCACGGGGGGATAATGAAAAACTGTTTTTT
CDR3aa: CASSQVARGDNEKLFF

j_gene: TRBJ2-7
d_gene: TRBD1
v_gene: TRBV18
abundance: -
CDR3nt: TGTGCCAGCTCATCCCGGGACAGCGTAAACGAGCAGTACTTC
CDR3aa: CASSSRDSVNEQYF

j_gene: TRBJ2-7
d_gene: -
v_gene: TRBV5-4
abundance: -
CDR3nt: TGTGCCAGCAGCTTGAAACAGGGTACAAGCGAGCAGTACTTC
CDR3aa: CASSLKQGTSEQYF

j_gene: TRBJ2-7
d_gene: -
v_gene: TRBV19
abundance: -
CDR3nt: TGTGCCAGTAGTTCGGACAGAGGCCGATACGAGCAGTACTTC
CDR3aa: CASSSDRGRYEQYF

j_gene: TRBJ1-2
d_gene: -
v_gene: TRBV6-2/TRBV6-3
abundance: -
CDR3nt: TGTGCCAGCACCCCACGTCCGGGAAGAGGCTATGGCTACACCTTC
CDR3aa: CASTPRPGRGYGYTF

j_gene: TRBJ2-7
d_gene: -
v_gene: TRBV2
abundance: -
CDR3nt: TGTGCCAGCAGTGAACACGGCCAGGGGCCTTACGAGCAGTACTTC
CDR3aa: CASSEHGQGPYEQYF

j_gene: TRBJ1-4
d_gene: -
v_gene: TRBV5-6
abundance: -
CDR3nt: TGTGCCAGCAGCAACCAGGGGAAAAAACTGTTTTTT
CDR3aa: CASSNQGKKLFF

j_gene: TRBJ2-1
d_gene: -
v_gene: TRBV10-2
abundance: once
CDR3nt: TGCGCCAGCAGTGACAGATACAATGAGCAGTTCTTC
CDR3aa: CASSDRYNEQFF

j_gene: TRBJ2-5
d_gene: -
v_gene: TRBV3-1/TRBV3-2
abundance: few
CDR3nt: TGTGCCAGCAGCCAGCCGGGACTCTTAGTTCAAGAGACCCAGTACTTC
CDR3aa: CASSQPGLLVQETQYF

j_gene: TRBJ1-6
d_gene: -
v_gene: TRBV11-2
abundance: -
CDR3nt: TGTGCCAGCAGCTTCGACCCTCAGGGCTCACCCCTCCACTTT
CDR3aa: CASSFDPQGSPLHF

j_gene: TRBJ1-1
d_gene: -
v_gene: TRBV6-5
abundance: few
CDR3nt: TGTGCCAGCACCCGCGGGGGGAACGAAGCTTTCTTT
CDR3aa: CASTRGGNEAFF

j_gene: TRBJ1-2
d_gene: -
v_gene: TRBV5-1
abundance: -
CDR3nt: TGCGCCAGCAGCTCCGGGACATCTAACTATGGCTACACCTTC
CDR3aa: CASSSGTSNYGYTF

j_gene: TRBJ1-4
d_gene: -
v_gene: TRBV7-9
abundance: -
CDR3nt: TGTGCCAGCAGCTTAGACGATTCAGGGATTGAAAAACTGTTTTTT
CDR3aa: CASSLDDSGIEKLFF

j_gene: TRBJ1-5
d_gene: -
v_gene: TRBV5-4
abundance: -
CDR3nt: TGTGCCAGCAGCCCGTACGGGGGTCAGCCCCAGCATTTT
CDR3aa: CASSPYGGQPQHF

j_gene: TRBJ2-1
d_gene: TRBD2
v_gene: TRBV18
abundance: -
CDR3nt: TGTGCCAGCTCACCAAGAGGGCTAGCGGAGTACAATGAGCAGTTCTTC
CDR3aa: CASSPRGLAEYNEQFF

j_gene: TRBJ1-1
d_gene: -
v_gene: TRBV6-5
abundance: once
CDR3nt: TGTGCCAGCAGACGGGGGTGGGACACTGAAGCTTTCTTT
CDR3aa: CASRRGWDTEAFF

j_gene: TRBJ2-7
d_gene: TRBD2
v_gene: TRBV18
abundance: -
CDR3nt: TGTGCCAGCTCACCCCCGGGACTAGCGCTGAACGAGCAGTACTTC
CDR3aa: CASSPPGLALNEQYF

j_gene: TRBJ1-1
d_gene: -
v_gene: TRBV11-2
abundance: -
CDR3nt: TGTGCCAGCAGCAACCAGGGGAACACTGAAGCTTTCTTT
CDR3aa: CASSNQGNTEAFF

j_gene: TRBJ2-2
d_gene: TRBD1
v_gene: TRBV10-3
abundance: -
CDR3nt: TGTGCCATCTGGACAGGGAACACCGGGGAGCTGTTTTTT
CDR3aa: CAIWTGNTGELFF

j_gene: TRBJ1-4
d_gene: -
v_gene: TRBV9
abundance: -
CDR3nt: TGTGCCAGCAGCGTACAGGGGACCCATAATGAAAAACTGTTTTTT
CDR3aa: CASSVQGTHNEKLFF

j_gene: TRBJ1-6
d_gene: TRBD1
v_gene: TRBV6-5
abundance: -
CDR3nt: TGTGCCAGCAGCTCGGGACAGGGACATAATTCACCCCTCCACTTT
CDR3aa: CASSSGQGHNSPLHF

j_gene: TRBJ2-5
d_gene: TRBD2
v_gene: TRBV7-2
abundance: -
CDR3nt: TGTGCCAGCAGCCTTGCGCGGGGGGTCCAAGAGACCCAGTACTTC
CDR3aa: CASSLARGVQETQYF